This T cell receptor beta chain was sequenced during a study of Tregs in tolerant kidney transplant recipients. The assay was immunoSEQ multiplex PCR, and TCRdb's table has in-frame clones only and misses some. The data hold about 240,000 clones, with roughly four fifths observed a single time. A note on this clone: Its antigen is not identified.

V was clipped by 4 bases and J by 0 bases, with 14 bases between them. Germline CDR1 and CDR2: SGDLS and YYNGEE. This CDR3 has 16 residues. Study results and caveats: The small number of patients limits these findings pending further validation.

Unstimulated regulatory T cells (CD4+CD25+CD127-), CD4+CD25- non-regulatory cells, CD4 and CD8 cells were FACS-sorted from thawed PBMCs. The gene calls are TRBV9 and TRBJ2-1; tentatively, D is TRBD1 (5 bases). This clonotype was obtained from a human donor in good health. The sequencing input was CD4+ T cells from blood. The CDR3 sequence: CASSPQYRSSYNEQFF. In DNA form, the CDR3 reads TGTGCCAGCAGCCCACAATACAGGAGCTCCTACAATGAGCAGTTCTTC.